One sample yielded the 19 T cell receptor beta chains listed below, sequenced in a study of T cells in Graves' hyperthyroidism and ophthalmopathy. Amplification of TCR beta CDR3 regions used RNA as the template. The HTBI primer set was used in a first-round RT-PCR of the TCR CDR3. TCRdb re-called the multiplex PCR reads with MiXCR, one entry per CDR3 protein. The top ten clones hold 25% to 30% of a sample with about half a million distinct CDR3 sequences, around 15% of them seen once. The source material was blood. Receptors were obtained from a woman in her 30s with Graves' ophthalmopathy.

In the case of this clonotype: Since a much larger clone is just one base distant, this may be a read error. The J gene is TRBJ2-3, the V gene TRBV28, with a tentative D call TRBD2 (5 bases). Germline V lookup: CDR1 MDHEN, CDR2 SYDVKM. The CDR3 extends over 15 amino acids. CDR3 coding DNA: TGTGTCAGCGGATTAGGAGGAGGCGTCACAGATACGCAGTATTTT. It yields the protein CVSGLGGGVTDTQYF.

V gene TRBV28 combines with J gene TRBJ2-5; 7 nucleotides agree with TRBD2. This CDR3 has 15 amino acids. Trimming cost V 6 bases and J 5 bases; bases outside gene matches: 12. Germline values: CDR1 MDHEN, CDR2 SYDVKM. DNA of the CDR3: TGTGCCAGCAGACCAAGCGGGAAGGTGGAGGAGACCCAGTACTTC. Its translation: CASRPSGKVEETQYF.

This clonotype was seen at least ten times. The CDR3 spells CASSEGAQTQYF. For the CDR3, the DNA is TGTGCCAGCAGTGAGGGGGCGCAGACCCAGTACTTC. The genes are TRBV2 and TRBJ2-5; D may be TRBD1 (6 bases). This CDR3 is 12 amino acids long. The V end lost 3 bases, the J end lost 6 bases, and 8 bases lay between the germline ends. CDR1 is SNHLY, CDR2 FYNNEI, per germline.

This clonotype has at least ten counts. CDR3 residues: CASSLAEGRGETQYF. In DNA, the CDR3 is TGTGCCAGCAGCTTGGCCGAGGGGCGCGGAGAGACCCAGTACTTC. The chain employs TRBV5-4 and TRBJ2-5; tentatively, D is TRBD1 or TRBD2 (5 bases each). The V end lost 0 bases, the J end lost 4 bases, and 13 bases lay between the germline ends. This CDR3 is 15 amino acids long. CDR1 is SGHNT, CDR2 YYREEE, per germline (reference sequence).

This clonotype has just a few counts. This chain links TRBV9 with TRBJ2-2; D gene unclear. This CDR3 has 13 amino acids. The germline V gene encodes CDR1 SGDLS and CDR2 YYNGEE. V dropped 0 bases and J dropped 7 bases, with 7 bases sitting between them. The CDR3 sequence is CASSVGNGGELFF. In DNA, the CDR3 is TGTGCCAGCAGCGTAGGAAACGGCGGGGAGCTGTTTTTT. The full variable domain, rest sourced from reference TRBV9 and TRBJ2-2, is DSGVTQTPKHLITATGQRVTLRCSPRSGDLSVYWYQQSLDQGLQFLIQYYNGEERAKGNILERFSAQQFPDLHSELNLSSLELGDSALYFCASSVGNGGELFFGEGSRLTVL.

This clonotype was found many times. The CDR3 coding sequence is TGTGCCAGCAGTGAAATCCTAGGGGGCGAAAAACTGTTTTTT. Protein product: CASSEILGGEKLFF. The chain couples TRBV6-1 to TRBJ1-4; TRBD1 aligns across 7 bases. Germline values: CDR1 MNHNS, CDR2 SASEGT. V was pared by 2 bases and J by 8 bases, with 5 bases of the junction left unmatched. CDR3 length: 14 amino acids.

V and J are TRBV5-4 and TRBJ1-1, with D maybe TRBD1 (6 bases). Looked up from germline, CDR1 is SGHNT and CDR2 is YYREEE (reference sequence). This CDR3 is built from 13 residues. V shed 7 bases and J shed 3 bases, with 13 bases lying between them. The CDR3, as DNA: TGTGCCAGCGGGCAACAGGGCTACACTGAAGCTTTCTTT. Translating gives CASGQQGYTEAFF.

In this sample, this clonotype turned up many times. The chain links TRBV5-1 to TRBJ2-7; 9 bases map to TRBD2. Germline values: CDR1 SGHRS, CDR2 YFSETQ. Losses at the gene ends were 1 base for V and 3 bases for J; bases not matched to a gene: 17. The CDR3 runs to 19 residues. This CDR3 reads CASSLRPAGGPEALYEQYF. The CDR3 bases are TGCGCCAGCAGCTTGAGGCCAGCGGGAGGCCCAGAGGCCCTCTACGAGCAGTACTTC.

The table lists this clonotype with a few counts. This chain joins TRBV12-3 or TRBV12-4 and TRBJ1-6; D gene ambiguous. The CDR3 runs to 13 residues. With 6 bases removed from V and 10 bases from J, the gap between germline ends came to 13 bases. CDR3 sequence: CASRYRAGSPLHF. Here the CDR3 DNA reads TGTGCCAGCAGGTACAGAGCTGGATCACCCCTCCACTTT.

Only a few counts were recorded for this clonotype. The V and J genes are TRBV20-1 and TRBJ1-1; tentatively, D is TRBD1 (5 bases). The CDR3 has 16 amino acids. The germline CDR1 and CDR2 sequences are DFQATT and SNEGSKA (reference sequence). V lost 0 bases, J lost 0 bases, and 14 bases lay in between. The DNA of the CDR3 is TGCAGTGCTAGAGAGTGGGGGGAGGCCATGAACACTGAAGCTTTCTTT. This encodes CSAREWGEAMNTEAFF.

This clonotype has at least ten counts. The V gene is TRBV7-2, the J gene TRBJ2-7; D not resolved. The CDR3 has 15 amino acids. The V and J ends lost 7 bases and 0 bases respectively, with 16 bases between them. From germline, CDR1 is SGHTA and CDR2 FQGNSA. The DNA for the CDR3 is TGTGCCAGCACCAACCCCCGGTCCTTCTCCTACGAGCAGTACTTC. Translation: CASTNPRSFSYEQYF.

In this sample, this clonotype turned up a few times. This CDR3 is CSARGTGPHQPQHF. CDR3 sequence (DNA): TGCAGTGCTAGAGGAACGGGTCCCCATCAGCCCCAGCATTTT. The chain joins TRBV20-1 to TRBJ1-5; D unclear. V shed 1 base and J shed 5 bases, with 12 bases lying between them. The CDR3 totals 14 residues. CDR1 and CDR2 from the germline V gene are DFQATT and SNEGSKA (reference sequence).

The V gene is TRBV24-1, the J gene TRBJ2-7, with a possible D match to TRBD2 (6 bases). The CDR3 is 13 residues long. The germline CDR1 and CDR2 sequences are KGHDR and SFDVKD. The V and J ends lost 2 bases and 6 bases respectively, with 10 bases between them. CDR3 in DNA: TGTGCCACCAGTGATTCCGGGACTCGCGAGCAGTACTTC. Amino acids: CATSDSGTREQYF.

At least ten counts were recorded for this clonotype. This rearrangement joins TRBV12-3 or TRBV12-4 to TRBJ2-5, with 9 nucleotides matching TRBD1. The junction had 11 bases not matched to a gene; V was cut back by 5 bases and J by 4 bases. The CDR3 is 16 amino acids. Here the CDR3 reads CASSPGTGTGGETQYF. The CDR3 DNA follows: TGTGCCAGCAGTCCCGGGACAGGGACAGGTGGAGAGACCCAGTACTTC.

This chain links TRBV4-3 with TRBJ2-1, with D unclear. There are 15 residues in the CDR3. Germline assignment: CDR1 LGHNA and CDR2 YSLEER. V was shortened by 2 bases and J by 8 bases, with 16 bases between the two germline ends. CDR3 residues: CASSQSGRAAYEQFF. CDR3 bases: TGCGCCAGCAGCCAATCTGGTCGAGCTGCGTATGAGCAGTTCTTC.

This clonotype showed up just a few times. This rearrangement joins TRBV7-9 to TRBJ2-5; D ambiguous. Germline V gene lookup returns CDR1 SEHNR and CDR2 FQNEAQ (reference sequence). The CDR3 runs 18 residues. V was cut by 5 bases and J by 3 bases, with 25 bases left in between. The CDR3 nucleotides read TGTGCCAGCAGCCCAAGCTCGGTTCCAGCGACCGATAAAGAGACCCAGTACTTC. Protein product: CASSPSSVPATDKETQYF.

V and J are TRBV7-3 and TRBJ1-6, with no clear D. V was cut by 3 bases and J by 5 bases, with 8 bases left in between. The CDR3 consists of 14 residues. Germline V gene sequence: CDR1 SGHTA, CDR2 FQGTGA. The CDR3 protein is CASSFSYNNSPLHF. The DNA for the CDR3 is TGTGCCAGCAGCTTCTCCTATAATAATTCACCCCTCCACTTT.

The chain couples TRBV28 to TRBJ1-5, with D unclear. This CDR3 has 15 amino acids. CDR1 is MDHEN and CDR2 is SYDVKM in the germline V gene. V was trimmed by 6 bases and J by 1 base, leaving 13 bases between them. The CDR3 DNA sequence: TGTGCCAGCAGACCGTCAAGGTCCAGCAATCAGCCCCAGCATTTT. Translated: CASRPSRSSNQPQHF.

This sequence joins TRBV6-5 and TRBJ2-1; TRBD2 agrees at 8 bases. Germline assignment: CDR1 MNHEY and CDR2 SVGAGI. Losses at the gene ends were 4 bases for V and 7 bases for J; bases not matched to a gene: 9. The CDR3 length is 15 residues. The chain's CDR3 is CASSSTGTSKNEQFF. In nucleotides, the CDR3 is TGTGCCAGCAGTTCGACCGGGACTAGTAAGAATGAGCAGTTCTTC.